This record covers a single T cell receptor beta chain. The source of the sample is a study of blood T cell repertoires in COVID-19. Overall study: Material from acute and convalescent COVID-19 was sourced from the United States, Italy and Spain. Sources were T cells, B-cell-depleted T cells, or PBMCs; the material itself was cDNA or gDNA.

J lost 2 bases, V lost 4 bases, and 4 bases had no gene match. The CDR3 is made up of 14 amino acids. Germline V gives CDR1 SGHNT, CDR2 YYREEE (reference sequence). Per the study methods: Amplifying reference gene primers gave estimates of nucleated cell counts. Assay used: immunoSEQ multiplex PCR; TCRdb lists only in-frame clones, some missing. V and J calls and clone size are those listed in that table; D and trimming were worked out from the DNA. The sample carries some 310,000 clones, around 90% recorded once. This clonotype was obtained from a man between 50 and 59 years old with active or convalescent COVID-19. This chain connects TRBV5-4 to TRBJ2-3; 7 bases align to TRBD2. Source material: peripheral blood. In nucleotides, the CDR3 is TGTGCCAGCAGCCTAGCGGCGTACACAGATACGCAGTATTTT. Amino acid sequence: CASSLAAYTDTQYF.